One sample yielded the 28 T cell receptor beta chains listed below, sequenced in a study of human T cells and chemical hapten exposure (dated by TCRdb to the early 2020s). The library was prepared using RACE. TCRdb records NextSeq 500 as the sequencer. The public reads were reprocessed in TCRdb via fastp at Q25 and MiXCR, keeping in-frame beta chains. Rows matching on CDR3 protein sequence are summarized as one entry with the most common DNA and genes. The sample contains a few hundred thousand distinct CDR3 sequences, just under 8% of them found a single time. The ten largest clones add up to roughly 1.2% of the sample. In the paper's terms, the time point label means: pre-sensitization, week 0. The meaning of the sample's treatment or condition label: therapeutic diphenylcyclopropenone sensitization with weekly scalp DPC. The sequences come from whole blood, collected in connection with sensitization to the hapten diphenylcyclopropenone (DPC). The receptors shown here come from a man aged 18 to 35 with alopecia areata. Some clones in this sample may be carry-over from other donors' samples.

This clonotype was found a few times. The chain carries TRBV11-1 and TRBJ2-1, with D tentatively TRBD1 or TRBD2 (5 bases each). The CDR3 is 16 amino acids. The germline V and J ends were trimmed by 1 base and 6 bases, with 16 bases remaining between them. Germline assignment: CDR1 SGHAT and CDR2 FQDESV (reference sequence). In nucleotides, the CDR3 is TGTGCCAGCAGCTTAGACTCGGGGCTCCAGGGCAATGAGCAGTTCTTC. Encoded protein: CASSLDSGLQGNEQFF. The full variable domain, rest sourced from reference TRBV11-1 and TRBJ2-1, is EAEVAQSPRYKITEKSQAVAFWCDPISGHATLYWYRQILGQGPELLVQFQDESVVDDSQLPKDRFSAERLKGVDSTLKIQPAELGDSAMYLCASSLDSGLQGNEQFFGPGTRLTVL.

The CDR3 here is CASSSPLGPPYF. The CDR3 DNA reads TGTGCCAGCAGCTCTCCGTTGGGGCCCCCTTATTTT. This chain links TRBV9 with TRBJ2-3; weak D call: TRBD1 (5 bases). Deletions cut 4 bases from V and 15 bases from J, with 18 bases between. The CDR3 is made up of 12 amino acids. The germline V gene encodes CDR1 SGDLS and CDR2 YYNGEE.

This clonotype was observed a few times. This chain joins TRBV3-1 and TRBJ2-3; D perhaps matches TRBD1 (6 bases). The germline V and J ends were trimmed by 1 base and 15 bases, with 17 bases remaining between them. The germline V gene encodes CDR1 LGHDT and CDR2 YNNKEL (reference sequence). The CDR3 consists of 13 residues. Written as DNA, the CDR3 is TGTGCCAGCAGCCAAGGTCAGGGGCTGGTTTCATATTTT. Encoded protein: CASSQGQGLVSYF.

The sample holds a few counts of this clonotype. This rearrangement joins TRBV6-5 to TRBJ2-1; maybe TRBD2 (5 bases). The ends were cut back, 8 bases at V and 5 bases at J, with 13 bases in the middle. The CDR3 has 13 amino acids. Germline-derived CDR1 and CDR2 are MNHEY and SVGAGI. The CDR3 DNA reads TGTGCCAGCTTACGAGCGGAGAACAATGAGCAGTTCTTC. This codes for CASLRAENNEQFF.

Only a few counts were recorded for this clonotype. The rearrangement links TRBV18 to TRBJ1-5; 7 nucleotides align to TRBD1. CDR3 size: 14 residues. Per germline, CDR1 KGHSH and CDR2 LQKENI. With 6 bases clipped from V and 3 bases from J, the junction kept 5 bases outside the gene matches. The DNA of the CDR3 is TGTGCCAGCTCGGGGGGACAGAACAATCAGCCCCAGCATTTT. This translates into CASSGGQNNQPQHF.

The chain couples TRBV12-5 to TRBJ1-1, with D uncertain. Germline CDR1 reads LGHNT; CDR2 reads FRNRAP. V was shortened by 8 bases and J by 9 bases, with 13 bases between the two germline ends. The CDR3 runs to 11 residues. The CDR3 sequence: CASMGRPKAFF. CDR3 DNA sequence: TGTGCTAGTATGGGGAGACCGAAAGCTTTCTTT.

J is TRBJ2-3 and V is TRBV19; TRBD2 matches 12 bases. The CDR3 is made up of 18 amino acids. Per the germline V gene, CDR1 is LNHDA and CDR2 is SQIVND (reference sequence). Unmatched junction bases numbered 14, after V lost 5 bases and J lost 5 bases. The CDR3 nucleotides are TGTGCCAGTAGTCCTCAGGGAGCTAGCGGGGGGGCGATAGATACGCAGTATTTT. Translated, it gives CASSPQGASGGAIDTQYF.

This clonotype was detected many times. One junction end does not reproduce the germline sequence, and a read error may be involved. The CDR3: CASSFWGPIFAGELFF. The CDR3 nucleotides are TGTGCCAGCAGCTTCTGGGGGCCTATCTTCGCCGGCGAGCTGTTTTTT. The gene calls are TRBV11-2 and TRBJ2-2; possible D gene TRBD1, 6 bases. The V gene's germline CDR1 is SGHAT and CDR2 FQNNGV. CDR3 length: 16 residues. The full variable domain, with the rest looked up from reference TRBV11-2 and TRBJ2-2, is EAGVAQSPRYKIIEKRQSVAFWCNPISGHATLYWYQQILGQGPKLLIQFQNNGVVDDSQLPKDRFSAERLKGVDSTLKIQPAKLEDSAVYLCASSFWGPIFAGELFFGEGSRLTVL.

There are a few counts of this clonotype. This chain connects TRBV5-1 to TRBJ1-1; tentatively, D is TRBD1 (5 bases). The germline V gene encodes CDR1 SGHRS and CDR2 YFSETQ. Trimming left V 4 bases short and J 4 bases short, with 14 bases between. The CDR3 is 14 amino acids. As DNA, the CDR3 is TGCGCCAGCAGCCCGCAGGGTATGGCCACTGAAGCTTTCTTT. It is translated as CASSPQGMATEAFF.

This chain links TRBV14 with TRBJ1-6; D is possibly TRBD1 (6 bases). The V gene's germline CDR1 is SGHDN and CDR2 FVKESK. V shed 3 bases and J shed 5 bases, with 11 bases lying between them. This CDR3 spans 15 amino acids. The CDR3 DNA reads as TGTGCCAGCAGCCACCCGGACAGCAATAATTCACCCCTCCACTTT. It encodes CASSHPDSNNSPLHF. The whole variable domain, remainder taken from reference TRBV14 and TRBJ1-6, is EAGVTQFPSHSVIEKGQTVTLRCDPISGHDNLYWYRRVMGKEIKFLLHFVKESKQDESGMPNNRFLAERTGGTYSTLKVQPAELEDSGVYFCASSHPDSNNSPLHFGNGTRLTVT.

This clonotype was counted only a few times. The rearrangement joins TRBV27 to TRBJ1-2, with a weak D call TRBD1 (5 bases). The CDR3 spans 15 residues. CDR1 MNHEY and CDR2 SMNVEV come from the germline V gene (reference sequence). V lost 6 bases, J lost 4 bases, and 18 bases lay in between. CDR3: CASSRGDRGTYGYTF. In DNA, the CDR3 is TGTGCCAGCAGCCGGGGAGACCGGGGCACCTATGGCTACACCTTC.

The chain joins TRBV23-1 to TRBJ2-1; TRBD2 might be the D (6 bases). TRBV23-1 qualifies as an ORF whose function is uncertain. V shed 7 bases and J shed 8 bases, with 12 bases lying between them. This CDR3 spans 12 amino acids. In DNA, the CDR3 is TGCGCCAGCACGGAGCCGGGGGATGAGCAGTTCTTC. Encoded protein: CASTEPGDEQFF.

The V call is TRBV15, the J call TRBJ1-1; no firm D call. Germline CDR1 and CDR2: LNHNV and YYDKDF (reference sequence). Trimming removed 1 base from V and 0 bases from J, with 6 bases in between. The CDR3 consists of 14 residues. The DNA of the CDR3 is TGTGCCACCAGCAGAGTCGACGTGAACACTGAAGCTTTCTTT. It is translated as CATSRVDVNTEAFF.

The rearrangement uses TRBV6-1 and TRBJ2-7; D perhaps matches TRBD1 (6 bases). There are 12 residues in the CDR3. Looked up from germline, CDR1 is MNHNS and CDR2 is SASEGT. Between the trimmed V and J ends, which lost 6 bases and 6 bases, there was a span of 12 bases. The CDR3 is CASREQGSEQYV. For the CDR3, the DNA is TGTGCCAGCAGAGAACAGGGTTCCGAGCAGTACGTC.

This clonotype has only a few counts. The rearrangement links TRBV5-1 to TRBJ2-7; TRBD1 agrees at 8 bases. CDR3 length equals 13 residues. Germline loops: CDR1 SGHRS, CDR2 YFSETQ. J gave up 3 bases and V 3 bases, and 2 bases lay outside the gene matches. Written as DNA, the CDR3 is TGCGCCAGCAGCTATACAGGGGGCTACGAGCAGTACTTC. This encodes CASSYTGGYEQYF. The entire variable domain, with the rest obtained from reference TRBV5-1 and TRBJ2-7, is as follows: KAGVTQTPRYLIKTRGQQVTLSCSPISGHRSVSWYQQTPGQGLQFLFEYFSETQRNKGNFPGRFSGRQFSNSRSEMNVSTLELGDSALYLCASSYTGGYEQYFGPGTRLTVT.

This clonotype turned up a few times. The V gene is TRBV4-3, the J gene TRBJ1-5, with D perhaps matching TRBD1 (6 bases). Germline V gene data show CDR1 as LGHNA and CDR2 as YSLEER. The CDR3 length is 17 residues. Trimming cost V 0 bases and J 4 bases, with 16 bases left between them. In DNA, the CDR3 is TGCGCCAGCAGCCAAGACAGGTCTGGCAGGGGTAATCAGCCCCAGCATTTT. Translated: CASSQDRSGRGNQPQHF.

In this sample, this clonotype turned up a few times. The chain links TRBV7-2 to TRBJ1-1; D remains ambiguous. Per the germline V gene, CDR1 is SGHTA and CDR2 is FQGNSA. This CDR3 spans 12 amino acids. The ends were cut back, 1 base at V and 8 bases at J, with 8 bases in the middle. CDR3 loop: CASSLEREEAFF. CDR3 coding DNA: TGTGCCAGCAGCTTAGAACGGGAAGAAGCTTTCTTT.

The rearrangement uses TRBV7-9 and TRBJ1-3, with D perhaps TRBD1 (5 bases). Trimming stripped 1 base from V and 4 bases from J, with 14 bases between. CDR1 and CDR2 from the germline V gene are SEHNR and FQNEAQ (reference sequence). This CDR3 has 16 amino acids. The CDR3 coding sequence is TGTGCCAGCAGCTTAGGGGACCGCAATATCGGAAACACCATATATTTT. Protein: CASSLGDRNIGNTIYF.

A few counts support this clonotype. V gene TRBV11-2 combines with J gene TRBJ2-3; D is unclear. Germline V CDR1 and CDR2: SGHAT, FQNNGV. Trimming shortened V by 1 base and J by 5 bases, and 10 bases separated the two germline ends. CDR3 length equals 14 residues. The CDR3 DNA sequence: TGTGCCAGCAGCTTAGTTCGAAGTGGAGATACGCAGTATTTT. Its translation: CASSLVRSGDTQYF.

This clonotype was seen a handful of times. This CDR3 is CASSQVQRGAYNEQFF. The DNA of the CDR3 is TGCGCCAGCAGCCAAGTCCAGCGGGGGGCTTACAATGAGCAGTTCTTC. This chain uses TRBV4-1 with TRBJ2-1; 9 bases line up with TRBD2. CDR3 length: 16 amino acids. Per germline, CDR1 MGHRA and CDR2 YSYEKL. Trimming removed 1 base from V and 4 bases from J; junction bases left unmatched: 5.

The chain recombines TRBV15 with TRBJ2-2; a weak D match, TRBD1 (6 bases). V was trimmed by 3 bases and J by 5 bases, leaving 13 bases between them. This CDR3 has 15 amino acids. Germline V gene sequence: CDR1 LNHNV, CDR2 YYDKDF (reference sequence). The CDR3 DNA reads TGTGCCACCAGCAGGCCGGGACATACGACCGGGGAGCTGTTTTTT. Translating gives CATSRPGHTTGELFF. Full variable domain (missing parts from reference TRBV15 and TRBJ2-2): DAMVIQNPRYQVTQFGKPVTLSCSQTLNHNVMYWYQQKSSQAPKLLFHYYDKDFNNEADTPDNFQSRRPNTSFCFLDIRSPGLGDTAMYLCATSRPGHTTGELFFGEGSRLTVL.

This chain joins TRBV2 and TRBJ2-2; 7 nucleotides agree with TRBD2. This CDR3 is built from 15 residues. Trimming removed 5 bases from V and 5 bases from J; junction bases left unmatched: 8. Germline V CDR1 and CDR2: SNHLY, FYNNEI. CDR3 region: CASSYGGGGTGELFF. The CDR3 region has the DNA TGTGCCAGCAGTTATGGCGGGGGAGGTACCGGGGAGCTGTTTTTT.

This clonotype has a count of ten or more. V and J are TRBV7-9 and TRBJ2-5, with a possible D match to TRBD1 (6 bases). Between the trimmed V and J ends, which lost 0 bases and 6 bases, there was a span of 11 bases. Germline lookup yields CDR1 SEHNR and CDR2 FQNEAQ (reference sequence). CDR3 length: 14 residues. CDR3 sequence reads: CASSLAGRGQTQYF. CDR3 bases: TGTGCCAGCAGCTTAGCGGGCAGGGGTCAGACCCAGTACTTC.

This chain connects TRBV7-2 to TRBJ2-5; D is ambiguous. Germline loops: CDR1 SGHTA, CDR2 FQGNSA. The V gene lost 3 bases and the J gene lost 1 base, with 9 bases spanning the gap. This CDR3 has 14 amino acids. CDR3 protein: CASSFGPLQETQYF. The CDR3, as DNA: TGTGCCAGCAGCTTTGGACCCCTCCAAGAGACCCAGTACTTC.

Here the CDR3 reads CASSLDRGSYEQYV. CDR3 in DNA: TGTGCCAGCAGCTTGGACAGGGGGTCCTACGAGCAGTACGTC. The chain carries TRBV7-3 and TRBJ2-7; the match to TRBD1 covers 10 bases. Germline V lookup: CDR1 SGHTA, CDR2 FQGTGA. The CDR3 loop spans 14 amino acids. The J segment lost 1 base and the V segment lost 3 bases, leaving 0 bases of the junction unmatched.

This clonotype was counted many times. V and J are TRBV7-9 and TRBJ1-2, with 7 bases lining up with TRBD1. V trimming: 1 base; J trimming: 4 bases; junction bases outside the gene matches: 3. This CDR3 spans 14 amino acids. The V gene's germline CDR1 is SEHNR and CDR2 FQNEAQ (reference sequence). The CDR3 DNA sequence: TGTGCCAGCAGCTTAGGGGGACAGAGCTATGGCTACACCTTC. Amino acid sequence: CASSLGGQSYGYTF.

This clonotype was observed a handful of times. The chain is built from TRBV4-2 and TRBJ2-4; 8 positions match TRBD1. This CDR3 comprises 13 residues. Trimming removed 0 bases from V and 12 bases from J; junction bases left unmatched: 4. Germline V gene sequence: CDR1 LGHNA, CDR2 YNFKEQ. This CDR3 reads CASSQDTDRGQYF. The CDR3 region has the DNA TGTGCCAGCAGCCAAGATACCGACAGGGGTCAGTACTTC.

This clonotype was counted only a few times. The CDR3 loop is CASSVGSEEAFF. The CDR3 DNA follows: TGTGCCAGCAGCGTAGGATCTGAAGAAGCTTTCTTT. The rearrangement uses TRBV9 and TRBJ1-1; D unclear. The germline gives CDR1 SGDLS, CDR2 YYNGEE. This CDR3 is built from 12 residues. V was shortened by 0 bases and J by 8 bases, with 8 bases between the two germline ends.